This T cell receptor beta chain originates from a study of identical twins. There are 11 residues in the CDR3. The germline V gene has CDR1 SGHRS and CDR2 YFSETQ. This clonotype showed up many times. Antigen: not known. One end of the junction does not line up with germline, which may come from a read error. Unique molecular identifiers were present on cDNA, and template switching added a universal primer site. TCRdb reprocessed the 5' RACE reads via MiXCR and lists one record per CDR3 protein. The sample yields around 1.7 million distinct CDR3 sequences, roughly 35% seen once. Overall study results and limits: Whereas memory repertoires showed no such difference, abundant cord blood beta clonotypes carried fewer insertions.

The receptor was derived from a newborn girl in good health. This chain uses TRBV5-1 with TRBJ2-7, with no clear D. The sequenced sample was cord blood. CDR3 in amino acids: CASSLVGEQYF. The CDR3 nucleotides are TGTGCCAGCAGCTTAGTGGGCGAGCAGTACTTC.